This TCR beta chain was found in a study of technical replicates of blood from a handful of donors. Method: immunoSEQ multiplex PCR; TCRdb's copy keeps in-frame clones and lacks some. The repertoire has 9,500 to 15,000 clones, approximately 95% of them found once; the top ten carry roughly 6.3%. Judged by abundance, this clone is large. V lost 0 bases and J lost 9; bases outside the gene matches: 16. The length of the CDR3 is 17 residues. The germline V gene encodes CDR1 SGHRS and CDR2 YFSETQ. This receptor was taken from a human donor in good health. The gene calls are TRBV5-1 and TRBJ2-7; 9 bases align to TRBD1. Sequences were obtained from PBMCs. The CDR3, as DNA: TGCGCCAGCAGCTTGGAACCTACGGGACAGGGCATCTATGGGCAGTACTTC. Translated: CASSLEPTGQGIYGQYF.